This T cell receptor beta chain was identified during a study of blood T cell repertoires in COVID-19. In the study overall: Collection of acute and convalescent COVID-19 samples took place in the United States, Italy and Spain. The analysed material was cDNA or gDNA that came from T cells, B-cell-depleted T cells, or PBMCs.

In the source study's methods: Counts of nucleated cells, estimated from reference gene primer amplification, were obtained. Sequenced by immunoSEQ multiplex PCR; TCRdb stores in-frame clones only, minus some. The V and J calls and the clone size are those of that table, but D and trimming were determined from the DNA. The table records about 250,000 clones, roughly 83% of them present only once. The germline V and J ends were trimmed by 4 bases and 0 bases, with 11 bases remaining between them. Germline V lookup: CDR1 SQVTM, CDR2 ANQGSEA. There are 14 residues in the CDR3. The sequence derives from an elderly man with acute or convalescent COVID-19. The sequencing input was peripheral blood. This chain joins TRBV29-1 and TRBJ2-3; tentatively, D is TRBD2 (5 bases). CDR3 bases: TGCAGCGTTGCGACGCGCGGGAGCACAGATACGCAGTATTTT. Its translation is CSVATRGSTDTQYF.